The 26 T cell receptor beta chains listed next were all sequenced from one sample in a study of cytomegalovirus exposure and HLA in healthy donors. In the PCR, 60 Vbeta and 13 Jbeta primers were used. The data were produced by immunoSEQ multiplex PCR, yet TCRdb's version contains in-frame clones alone and is incomplete. Of 150,000 to 200,000 clones listed, approximately 79% are singletons. The source material was PBMCs. The receptors originated from a human donor in good health.

CDR3 sequence reads: CASSLSAKGSSGELFF. CDR3 coding DNA: TGTGCCAGCAGCTTGTCGGCAAAGGGGTCGTCCGGGGAGCTGTTTTTT. V and J are TRBV5-4 and TRBJ2-2; weak D call: TRBD1 (5 bases). CDR1 is SGHNT, CDR2 YYREEE, per germline (reference sequence). V was trimmed by 1 base and J by 6 bases, leaving 16 bases between them. The CDR3 sequence is 16 residues long.

This chain connects TRBV4-3 to TRBJ2-2; a weak D match, TRBD1 (5 bases). The CDR3 has 14 amino acids. Trimming removed 0 bases from V and 6 bases from J, with 8 bases in between. Germline V gives CDR1 LGHNA, CDR2 YSLEER. CDR3 in amino acids: CASSQEGPPGELFF. The CDR3 DNA reads as TGCGCCAGCAGCCAAGAGGGGCCTCCCGGGGAGCTGTTTTTT.

The chain combines TRBV13 with TRBJ2-1, with TRBD2 identical over 9 bases. Germline trimming cut 5 bases from V and 3 bases from J; bases unmatched to any gene: 8. This CDR3 contains 16 residues. Germline CDR1 is PRHDT and CDR2 is FYEKMQ (reference sequence). CDR3 protein: CASSPFSGGGYNEQFF. DNA for the CDR3: TGTGCCAGCAGCCCCTTTAGCGGGGGAGGCTACAATGAGCAGTTCTTC.

This chain uses TRBV7-8 with TRBJ2-7, with unresolved D. The germline V and J ends were trimmed by 4 bases and 2 bases, with 9 bases remaining between them. From germline, CDR1 is SGHVS and CDR2 FQNEAQ. The length of the CDR3 is 13 residues. The CDR3 DNA reads TGTGCCAGCAGCTCAAGAACAGCCTACGAGCAGTACTTC. Its translation is CASSSRTAYEQYF.

The rearrangement uses TRBV9 and TRBJ2-7; tentative D call: TRBD2 (5 bases). The germline V gene has CDR1 SGDLS and CDR2 YYNGEE. The CDR3 consists of 14 residues. V lost 0 bases to trimming and J lost 1 base, with 8 bases between them. CDR3 coding DNA: TGTGCCAGCAGCGTAGGATCGGGATCCTACGAGCAGTACTTC. This codes for CASSVGSGSYEQYF.

The rearrangement uses TRBV4-3 and TRBJ1-6; D remains unclear. Deletions cut 4 bases from V and 8 bases from J, with 9 bases between. The CDR3 is 13 amino acids. In germline, CDR1 is LGHNA, CDR2 YSLEER. In DNA, the CDR3 is TGCGCCAGCAGCCCAACTGAGGATTCACCCCTCCACTTT. Translating gives CASSPTEDSPLHF.

The CDR3 DNA reads TGTGCCAGCAGCTTACGACAGGGATCCAGCGATGGCTACACCTTC. Protein product: CASSLRQGSSDGYTF. This chain joins TRBV7-9 and TRBJ1-2; 7 positions match TRBD1. Germline V gives CDR1 SEHNR, CDR2 FQNEAQ (reference sequence). Trimming cost V 2 bases and J 6 bases; bases outside gene matches: 9. This CDR3 is built from 15 residues.

V is TRBV4-3 and J is TRBJ1-4, with 9 bases lining up with TRBD1. CDR1 is LGHNA and CDR2 is YSLEER in the germline V gene. The CDR3 extends over 15 amino acids. Unmatched junction bases numbered 4, after V lost 3 bases and J lost 5 bases. The CDR3 loop reads CASSHGGTGNEKLFF. The CDR3 nucleotides read TGCGCCAGCAGCCATGGTGGGACAGGGAATGAAAAACTGTTTTTT.

This rearrangement joins TRBV5-3 to TRBJ2-4; tentative D call: TRBD1 (8 bases). TRBV5-3 falls under the ORF class, with uncertain function. The length of the CDR3 is 14 residues. Trimming took 2 bases from V and 9 from J, leaving 15 bases between them. The CDR3 nucleotides are TGTGCCAGAAGCTTCCGGACAGGGAGGGCCATTCAGTACTTC. Translation gives CARSFRTGRAIQYF.

This clone was seen just once. The DNA for the CDR3 is TGCGCCAGCAGCCAACGGACAGGTGCCATGAACACTGAAGCTTTCTTT. Translating gives CASSQRTGAMNTEAFF. V gene TRBV5-1 combines with J gene TRBJ1-1, with 7 bases aligning to TRBD1. This CDR3 spans 16 amino acids. The V and J ends lost 4 bases and 0 bases, in that order; junction bases with no gene match: 9. Germline V lookup: CDR1 SGHRS, CDR2 YFSETQ. Supplemented by reference TRBV5-1 and TRBJ1-1, the full variable domain reads KAGVTQTPRYLIKTRGQQVTLSCSPISGHRSVSWYQQTPGQGLQFLFEYFSETQRNKGNFPGRFSGRQFSNSRSEMNVSTLELGDSALYLCASSQRTGAMNTEAFFGQGTRLTVV.

The chain couples TRBV5-1 to TRBJ1-1; 7 bases align to TRBD1. Trimming cost V 2 bases and J 1 base; bases outside gene matches: 5. The CDR3 sequence is 15 residues long. Germline loops: CDR1 SGHRS, CDR2 YFSETQ. This CDR3 reads CASSLTGTENTEAFF. CDR3 DNA: TGCGCCAGCAGCTTAACCGGGACAGAGAACACTGAAGCTTTCTTT.

CDR3 protein: CASSPETSGETISGDTQYF. CDR3 in DNA: TGTGCCAGCAGCCCAGAGACTAGCGGGGAAACGATCTCCGGGGATACGCAGTATTTT. This chain connects TRBV13 to TRBJ2-3; 11 bases are shared with TRBD2. Germline assignment: CDR1 PRHDT and CDR2 FYEKMQ (reference sequence). The length of the CDR3 is 19 residues. After removal of 5 bases from V and 6 bases from J, the junction contained 19 bases not matched to a gene.

This clone has a handful of counts. V usage is TRBV4-2 and J usage is TRBJ1-5; 8 bases align to TRBD1. This CDR3 has 20 amino acids. The V gene's germline CDR1 is LGHNA and CDR2 YNFKEQ. V lost 5 bases, J lost 0 bases, and 18 bases stayed unmatched. CDR3 sequence: CASSSSGTGDPVNSNQPQHF. The CDR3 DNA reads as TGTGCCAGCAGCAGCTCCGGGACAGGTGATCCCGTTAATAGCAATCAGCCCCAGCATTTT.

This chain uses TRBV18 with TRBJ1-5; 9 nucleotides agree with TRBD1. J lost 5 bases, V lost 4 bases, and 6 bases had no gene match. Per the germline V gene, CDR1 is KGHSH and CDR2 is LQKENI. The CDR3 extends over 15 amino acids. CDR3 DNA: TGTGCCAGCTCACGGGAGGGACAGGGTGATCAGCCCCAGCATTTT. Its protein is CASSREGQGDQPQHF.

The sample holds a few counts of this clone. V gene TRBV2 combines with J gene TRBJ2-7; 7 bases are shared with TRBD1. V gave up 9 bases and J gave up 6 bases; unmatched junction bases: 11. The CDR3 extends over 13 amino acids. The germline CDR1 and CDR2 sequences are SNHLY and FYNNEI. CDR3 protein: CASKGDRDGEQYF. CDR3 in DNA: TGTGCCAGTAAAGGTGACAGGGACGGCGAGCAGTACTTC.

In this sample, this clone turned up a few times. The J gene is TRBJ2-7, the V gene TRBV25-1; 9 bases line up with TRBD1. Germline V gene data show CDR1 as MGHDK and CDR2 as SYGVNS. The CDR3 is 14 amino acids. With 5 bases clipped from V and 3 bases from J, the junction kept 5 bases outside the gene matches. CDR3 loop: CASSPVGQGYEQYF. The CDR3 coding sequence is TGTGCCAGCAGTCCGGTGGGACAGGGCTACGAGCAGTACTTC.

The V gene is TRBV7-9, the J gene TRBJ2-5; possibly TRBD1 for D (6 bases). The germline V gene encodes CDR1 SEHNR and CDR2 FQNEAQ (reference sequence). V lost 5 bases and J 1 base, leaving 14 bases between the germline ends. The CDR3 sequence is 15 residues long. Here the CDR3 reads CASSPLQGLQETQYF. DNA for the CDR3: TGTGCCAGCAGCCCTTTACAGGGCCTCCAAGAGACCCAGTACTTC.

CDR3 nucleotide sequence: TGCGCCTTCCGGGACAGGGTGGCCACTGAAGCTTTCTTT. Its translation: CAFRDRVATEAFF. The chain carries TRBV5-1 and TRBJ1-1, with TRBD1 matching over 9 bases. The CDR3 sequence is 13 residues long. The germline V gene has CDR1 SGHRS and CDR2 YFSETQ. V shed 10 bases and J 4 bases; nucleotides not matched to a gene: 8.

V gene TRBV27 combines with J gene TRBJ2-3, with 8 bases that match TRBD2. Germline CDR1 and CDR2: MNHEY and SMNVEV (reference sequence). V dropped 3 bases and J dropped 4; count of bases not matched to a gene: 6. This CDR3 is 15 amino acids long. The CDR3 loop is CASSFRGGGADTQYF. The CDR3 DNA reads as TGTGCCAGCAGTTTCCGGGGGGGCGGTGCAGATACGCAGTATTTT.

The rearrangement joins TRBV4-2 to TRBJ2-3; 11 nucleotides match TRBD2. CDR3 length: 18 amino acids. The trim removed 0 bases at V and 2 bases at J, leaving 7 bases unmatched. CDR1 is LGHNA and CDR2 is YNFKEQ in the germline V gene. This CDR3 is CASSQDVGTSGVTDTQYF. The CDR3 region has the DNA TGTGCCAGCAGCCAAGATGTTGGGACTAGCGGCGTCACAGATACGCAGTATTTT.

As for this clone: One end of the junction is discordant with germline, which a read error may explain. The V gene is TRBV2, the J gene TRBJ2-2, with TRBD2 matching over 14 bases. Germline loops: CDR1 SNHLY, CDR2 FYNNEI. This CDR3 region has 17 residues. The chain's CDR3 is CASREGLAGGNTGELFF. In DNA, the CDR3 is TGTGCCAGCAGAGAAGGACTAGCGGGGGGGAACACCGGGGAGCTGTTTTTT.

The chain couples TRBV11-3 to TRBJ1-2, with TRBD1 identical over 9 bases. Germline V gene lookup returns CDR1 SGHNT and CDR2 YENEEA. The CDR3 consists of 15 residues. The trim removed 1 base at V and 8 bases at J, leaving 8 bases unmatched. The CDR3 here is CASSLGWGQGFGYTF. CDR3 bases: TGTGCCAGCAGCTTAGGGTGGGGACAGGGTTTCGGCTACACCTTC.

The genes are TRBV2 and TRBJ2-2, with 7 bases lining up with TRBD1. Germline V gene lookup returns CDR1 SNHLY and CDR2 FYNNEI. Trimming took 2 bases from V and 3 from J; bases not matched to a gene: 0. This CDR3 spans 14 amino acids. The DNA of the CDR3 is TGTGCCAGCAGTGAACAGGGGGACACCGGGGAGCTGTTTTTT. Its translation is CASSEQGDTGELFF.

This rearrangement joins TRBV27 to TRBJ1-2, with TRBD1 identical over 9 bases. In germline, CDR1 is MNHEY, CDR2 SMNVEV (reference sequence). The CDR3 is 14 residues long. V gave up 8 bases and J gave up 0 bases; unmatched junction bases: 4. The CDR3 loop reads CASARQGANYGYTF. CDR3 nucleotides: TGTGCCAGCGCCCGACAGGGGGCTAACTATGGCTACACCTTC.

The CDR3 sequence: CASSGTSREQFF. In DNA, the CDR3 is TGTGCCAGCAGCGGAACGAGCAGGGAGCAGTTCTTC. This sequence joins TRBV13 and TRBJ2-1; D gene unclear. This CDR3 spans 12 amino acids. Deletions cut 5 bases from V and 10 bases from J, with 12 bases between. Germline-derived CDR1 and CDR2 are PRHDT and FYEKMQ (reference sequence).

This clone was seen a handful of times. The chain combines TRBV7-2 with TRBJ2-1; TRBD1 matches at 7 bases. This CDR3 comprises 17 residues. Trimming took 5 bases from V and 5 from J; bases not matched to a gene: 15. CDR1 SGHTA and CDR2 FQGNSA come from the germline V gene. The chain's CDR3 is CASSRKGGHSYNNEQFF. The CDR3 DNA reads as TGTGCCAGCAGCCGAAAAGGGGGCCATTCGTATAACAATGAGCAGTTCTTC.